This T cell receptor beta chain was found in a study of CD8+CD57+ T cells in acquired aplastic anemia. Study results and limitations: Patients showed no significant difference from controls in CD8+ Simpson's diversity.

Selection for sequencing was limited to patients who had shown CD8+CD57+ cell expansion by flow cytometry. Blood came from patients not yet given any therapy. This clonotype came up a few times. Its antigen remains unidentified. Profiling that covered TCR beta VDJ and CDR3 relied on genomic DNA as its template. TCRdb re-called the reads with MiXCR, one entry per CDR3 protein. The table shows some 170,000 distinct CDR3 sequences, with roughly 48% occurring only once. The origin of this receptor is a human donor with aplastic anemia. Source material: sorted CD4+, CD8+, or CD8+CD57+ T cells (not recorded which) from PBMCs.

The CDR3, as DNA: TGTGCCAGCAGTGAGCCGGGACTAGCGAGAGAGACCCAGTACTTC. Amino acid sequence: CASSEPGLARETQYF. The chain is built from TRBV2 and TRBJ2-5; 10 bases align to TRBD2. Germline V CDR1 and CDR2: SNHLY, FYNNEI. The CDR3 has 15 amino acids. J lost 4 bases, V lost 3 bases, and 5 bases had no gene match.